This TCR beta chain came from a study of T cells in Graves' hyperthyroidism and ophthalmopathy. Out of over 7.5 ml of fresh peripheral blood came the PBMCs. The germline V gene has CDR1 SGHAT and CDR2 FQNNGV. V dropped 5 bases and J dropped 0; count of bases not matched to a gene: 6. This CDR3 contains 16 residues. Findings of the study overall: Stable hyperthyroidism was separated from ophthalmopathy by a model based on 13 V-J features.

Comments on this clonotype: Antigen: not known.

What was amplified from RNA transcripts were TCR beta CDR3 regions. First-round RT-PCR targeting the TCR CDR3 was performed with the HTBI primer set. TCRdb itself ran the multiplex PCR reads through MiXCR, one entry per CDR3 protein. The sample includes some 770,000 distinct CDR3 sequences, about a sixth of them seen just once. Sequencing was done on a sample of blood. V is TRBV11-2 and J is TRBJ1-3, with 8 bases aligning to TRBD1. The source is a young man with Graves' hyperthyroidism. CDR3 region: CASSPWDRSSGNTIYF. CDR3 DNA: TGTGCCAGCAGCCCTTGGGACAGGAGCTCTGGAAACACCATATATTTT.